A selection of T cell receptor beta chains follows, all from one sample in a study of blood T cell repertoires in COVID-19. The protocol was immunoSEQ multiplex PCR, while the TCRdb copy is restricted to in-frame clones and leaves out a portion. This sample has under 250,000 clones, with 86% found just once. Sequencing input: peripheral blood. These receptor sequences come from a woman in her sixties or seventies who had recovered from COVID-19. CDR3s include the opening cysteine and the closing phenylalanine or tryptophan. Each record gives: V gene, J gene, CDR3 protein.

>TRBV6-5|TRBJ1-5
CASSRIQGGNQPQHF
>TRBV18|TRBJ2-7
CASSSQGTGGEQYF
>TRBV6-6|TRBJ2-7
CASRTSTGYEQYF
>TRBV10-1|TRBJ1-5
CASRTDSASNQPQHF
>TRBV6-4|TRBJ2-5
CASRASGEVGETQYF
>TRBV29-1|TRBJ1-4
CSVIPGQGEKLFF
>TRBV19|TRBJ2-1
CASSLRDSKQFF
>TRBV9|TRBJ1-2
CASSVGGAATYGYTF
>TRBV7-2|TRBJ2-4
CASSSRLAGAANIQYF
>TRBV27|TRBJ2-1
CASSRDRGSGEQFF
>TRBV19|TRBJ1-4
CASSAWDRVTNEKLFF
>TRBV28|TRBJ1-2
CASTPGWGENYGYTF
>TRBV9|TRBJ2-1
CASSRLTDDEQFF
>TRBV13|TRBJ1-2
CASSTRTGASYGYTF
>TRBV28|TRBJ2-7
CASSSSGTGGSEQYF
>TRBV11-3|TRBJ2-1
CASSLDHLGGVGEQFF
>TRBV2|TRBJ1-4
CASVQGNEKLFF
>TRBV11-2|TRBJ2-1
CASSFGTSGGYNEQFF
>TRBV5-6|TRBJ1-1
CASSFRQDKAFF
>TRBV15|TRBJ2-3
CATSRLAGATDTQYF
>TRBV5-6|TRBJ1-1
CASSPDRVNTEAFF
>TRBV27|TRBJ2-7
CASSLILGQGEYEQYF
>TRBV7-2|TRBJ1-6
CASSFATGSGSPLHF
>TRBV12-3/TRBV12-4|TRBJ2-7
CASSSRGIYEQYF
>TRBV7-9|TRBJ2-1
CASSSQGQGDYNEQFF
>TRBV7-7|TRBJ1-4
CASSLGRREKLFF
>TRBV10-3|TRBJ1-5
CAISEQGRWPQHF
>TRBV6-2/TRBV6-3|TRBJ2-7
CASSYSTRGEQYF
>TRBV7-2|TRBJ1-2
CASSPTGGVGYTF
>TRBV14|TRBJ2-5
CASSPLGAGGRETQYF
>TRBV28|TRBJ2-3
CASSGSSGGGDTQYF
>TRBV4-3|TRBJ2-7
CASSQDPQATYEQYF
>TRBV7-2|TRBJ2-7
CASRGDRGGLYEQYF
>TRBV27|TRBJ2-3
CASKLTRLQADTQYF
>TRBV7-8|TRBJ1-5
CASSLAPFSSNQPQHF
>TRBV4-1|TRBJ2-1
CASSQDLPGKLTHEQFF
>TRBV7-3|TRBJ2-2
CASSLTAGTGELFF
>TRBV3-1/TRBV3-2|TRBJ2-2
CASRASGTGELFF
>TRBV28|TRBJ1-6
CASSLDTAPLHF
>TRBV4-3|TRBJ1-5
CASSQEIKSNQPQHF
>TRBV7-3|TRBJ2-5
CASSLLAYRGRETQYF
>TRBV7-8|TRBJ2-1
CASSSTSGVYNEQFF
>TRBV19|TRBJ1-1
CASSTGYMNTEAFF
>TRBV25-1|TRBJ1-2
CASSDNTEHYGYTF
>TRBV4-3|TRBJ1-1
CASSQDPDSRNTEAFF
>TRBV6-4|TRBJ2-3
CASSASQAPDTQYF
>TRBV4-2|TRBJ2-5
CASSQDTGQGGETQYF
>TRBV4-1|TRBJ1-1
CASSQTWQGREAFF
>TRBV3-1/TRBV3-2|TRBJ2-7
CASSQVDEQYF
>TRBV13|TRBJ1-1
CASSFRGLNTEAFF
>TRBV21-1|TRBJ2-7
CASLIGNRACYEQYF
>TRBV11-2|TRBJ1-1
CASSRLLAAGTEAFF
>TRBV14|TRBJ1-3
CASSHPGSGNTIYF
>TRBV28|TRBJ2-7
CASRGSSYEQYF
>TRBV2|TRBJ1-1
CASKRTNTEAFF